This entry features one TCR beta chain sequence. Per the study methods: Estimates of nucleated cell counts were drawn from the amplification of reference gene primers. Using immunoSEQ multiplex PCR, the repertoire was profiled, and TCRdb retains in-frame clones only, with some absent. V and J calls and clone size are those listed in that table; D and trimming were worked out from the DNA. The sample has about 400,000 clones, roughly 90% seen once. Study members were between about 18 and 90 years old and lived in 20 to 30 US regions. Cohort allocation depended upon clinical history that participants reported. These data originate in a study of blood T cell repertoires in COVID-19. Background on the study: Some COVID-19 samples were acute and others convalescent; all came from the United States, Italy and Spain.

The TCR was taken from a woman in her thirties or forties with acute COVID-19. Material for sequencing was PBMCs or T cells enriched from blood (not recorded which).

Written as DNA, the CDR3 is TGTGCCAGCAGGACTAGTCCTACGGTTGGCGAGCAGTACTTC. It translates to CASRTSPTVGEQYF. The J gene is TRBJ2-7, the V gene TRBV2; a possible D gene is TRBD2 (6 bases). V was clipped by 6 bases and J by 6 bases, with 18 bases between them. Germline V gene sequence: CDR1 SNHLY, CDR2 FYNNEI. This CDR3 is built from 14 residues.